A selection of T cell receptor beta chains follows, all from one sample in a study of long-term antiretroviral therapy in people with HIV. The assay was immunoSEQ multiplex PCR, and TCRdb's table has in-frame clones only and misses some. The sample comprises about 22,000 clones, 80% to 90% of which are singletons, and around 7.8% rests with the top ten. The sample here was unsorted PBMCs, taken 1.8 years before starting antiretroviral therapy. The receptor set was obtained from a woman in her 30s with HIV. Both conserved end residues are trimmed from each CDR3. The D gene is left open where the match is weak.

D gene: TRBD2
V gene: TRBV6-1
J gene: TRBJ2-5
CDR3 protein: ASRGGGAGETQY

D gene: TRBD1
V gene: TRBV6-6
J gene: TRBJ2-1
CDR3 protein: ASSFRDREYNEQF

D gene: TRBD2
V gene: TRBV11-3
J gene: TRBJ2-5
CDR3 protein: ASSFGGLAGNAQETQY

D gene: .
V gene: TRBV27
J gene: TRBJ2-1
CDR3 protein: ASSLFRQYEQF

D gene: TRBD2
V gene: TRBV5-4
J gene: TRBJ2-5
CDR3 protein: ASSLGAASGLTETQY

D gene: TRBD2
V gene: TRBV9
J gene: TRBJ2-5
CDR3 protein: ASSKTSGAQETQY

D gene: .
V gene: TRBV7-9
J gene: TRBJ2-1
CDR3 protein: ASSLPGGDEQF

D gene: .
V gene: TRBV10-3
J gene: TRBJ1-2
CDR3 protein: AIRSGGSGYGYT

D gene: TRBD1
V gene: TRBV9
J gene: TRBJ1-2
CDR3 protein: ASSEGDRGQGNGYT

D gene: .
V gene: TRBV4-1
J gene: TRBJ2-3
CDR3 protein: ASSQQYQTDTQY

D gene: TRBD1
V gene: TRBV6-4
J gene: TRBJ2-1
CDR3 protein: ASAIRTGGGNEQF

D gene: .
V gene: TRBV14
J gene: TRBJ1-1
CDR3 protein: ASSQSRNTEAF

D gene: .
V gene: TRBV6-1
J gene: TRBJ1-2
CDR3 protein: ASSEALGVLRYGYT

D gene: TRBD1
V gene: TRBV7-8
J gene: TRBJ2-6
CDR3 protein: ASSSRGRGANVLT

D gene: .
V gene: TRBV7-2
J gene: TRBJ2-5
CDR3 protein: ASSLGPGAEETQY

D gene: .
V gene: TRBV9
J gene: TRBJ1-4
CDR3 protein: ASSVDMNQGRLF

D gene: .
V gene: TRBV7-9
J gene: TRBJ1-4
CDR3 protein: ASSRFRGGTNEKLF

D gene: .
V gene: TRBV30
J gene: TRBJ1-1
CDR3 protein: AWSTPGPEAF

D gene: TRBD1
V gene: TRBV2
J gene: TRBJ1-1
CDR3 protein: ASSKDRLTEAF

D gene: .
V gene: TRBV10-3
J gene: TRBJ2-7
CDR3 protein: AIRGYGTYEQY

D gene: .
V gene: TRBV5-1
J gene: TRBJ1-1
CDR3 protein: ASSLGLRDTEAF

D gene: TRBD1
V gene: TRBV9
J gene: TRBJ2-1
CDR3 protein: ASSVAFGTGDYNEQF

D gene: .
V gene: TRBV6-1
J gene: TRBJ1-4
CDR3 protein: ASRTGTLNEKLF

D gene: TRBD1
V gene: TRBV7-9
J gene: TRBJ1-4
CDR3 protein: ASSDGQGVTNEKLF

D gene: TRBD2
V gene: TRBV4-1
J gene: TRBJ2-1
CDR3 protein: ASSQDPSSGGGIYNEQF

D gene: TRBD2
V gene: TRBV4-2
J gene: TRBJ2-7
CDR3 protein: ASSQDGEAGGPYEQY

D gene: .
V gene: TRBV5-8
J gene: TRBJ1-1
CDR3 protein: ASSPKWGEGTEAF

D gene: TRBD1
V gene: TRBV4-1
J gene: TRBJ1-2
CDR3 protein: ASSQDLAGQHSNYGYT

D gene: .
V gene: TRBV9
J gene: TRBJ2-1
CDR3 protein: ASSEIGNEQF

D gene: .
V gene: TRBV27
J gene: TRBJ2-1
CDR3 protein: ASSLGGAKF

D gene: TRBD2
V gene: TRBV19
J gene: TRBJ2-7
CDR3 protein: ASSREGSYEQY

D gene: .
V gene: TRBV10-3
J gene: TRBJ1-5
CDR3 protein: AISEGKGQPQH